A single sample gave rise to the 23 T cell receptor beta chains below, sequenced in a study of blood T cell repertoires in COVID-19. TCRdb keeps only in-frame clones here, not all; method: immunoSEQ multiplex PCR. The profile covers about 410,000 clones, with approximately 89% appearing a single time and 1.5% to 1.9% taken by the ten largest. The specimen was peripheral blood. The receptors shown here come from a woman in her thirties or forties with COVID-19, enrolled during active disease.

The CDR3 protein is CASAPDRGGTWDTEAFF. The DNA for the CDR3 is TGTGCTAGTGCTCCGGACAGGGGGGGAACTTGGGACACTGAAGCTTTCTTT. This sequence joins TRBV12-5 and TRBJ1-1, with 10 positions matching TRBD1. V was clipped by 7 bases and J by 3 bases; unmatched bases: 14. Germline values: CDR1 LGHNT, CDR2 FRNRAP. The CDR3 sequence is 17 residues long.

This chain connects TRBV7-8 to TRBJ2-6; possible D gene TRBD1, 8 bases. Germline V gene lookup returns CDR1 SGHVS and CDR2 FQNEAQ. CDR3 length: 22 amino acids. With 5 bases removed from V and 0 bases from J, the gap between germline ends came to 29 bases. The chain's CDR3 is CASSRDGGTGPFSPSGANVLTF. CDR3 DNA: TGTGCCAGCAGCCGAGACGGGGGGACAGGACCTTTCTCCCCCTCTGGGGCCAACGTCCTGACTTTC.

The gene calls are TRBV6-5 and TRBJ2-5; the D is unclear. Trimming stripped 0 bases from V and 5 bases from J, with 4 bases between. CDR1 is MNHEY and CDR2 is SVGAGI in the germline V gene. The CDR3 contains 12 residues. CDR3 in amino acids: CASSYSRETQYF. Written as DNA, the CDR3 is TGTGCCAGCAGTTACTCGAGGGAGACCCAGTACTTC.

V is TRBV19 and J is TRBJ2-5; 16 nucleotides line up with TRBD2. The junction had 11 bases not matched to a gene; V was cut back by 5 bases and J by 5 bases. Germline V gives CDR1 LNHDA, CDR2 SQIVND (reference sequence). This CDR3 contains 18 residues. The CDR3 loop reads CASSPRGTSGRAGETQYF. The CDR3, as DNA: TGTGCCAGTAGTCCCCGAGGGACTAGCGGGAGGGCCGGGGAGACCCAGTACTTC.

This chain connects TRBV28 to TRBJ2-2; possible D gene TRBD2, 6 bases. V lost 8 bases and J 8 bases, leaving 21 bases between the germline ends. Germline lookup yields CDR1 MDHEN and CDR2 SYDVKM. This CDR3 contains 15 residues. CDR3: CASLRDSRLFGELFF. CDR3 sequence (DNA): TGTGCCAGCCTGCGGGACTCACGGTTGTTTGGGGAGCTGTTTTTT.

This clone is a singleton in its sample. The chain couples TRBV19 to TRBJ1-2; D not certain. Trimming pared 5 bases from V and 4 bases from J, leaving 14 bases between. This CDR3 spans 14 amino acids. From germline, CDR1 is LNHDA and CDR2 SQIVND (reference sequence). The DNA of the CDR3 is TGTGCCAGTAGTCCCCTTGCGGAGCTCTATGGCTACACCTTC. It is translated as CASSPLAELYGYTF.

The chain is built from TRBV5-1 and TRBJ2-1; 8 bases line up with TRBD1. The germline gives CDR1 SGHRS, CDR2 YFSETQ. The CDR3 spans 15 residues. Trimming removed 1 base from V and 4 bases from J; junction bases left unmatched: 4. The CDR3, as DNA: TGCGCCAGCAGCTTGCAAGGACAGGGATACAATGAGCAGTTCTTC. This encodes CASSLQGQGYNEQFF.

V is TRBV23-1 and J is TRBJ1-2, with D possibly being TRBD1 (6 bases). TRBV23-1 is filed as an ORF, its function uncertain. The CDR3 is 13 amino acids. V lost 7 bases and J 6 bases, leaving 15 bases between the germline ends. The CDR3 nucleotides read TGCGCCAGCATCCGGGGAAGGGGGAATGGCTACACCTTC. Its translation is CASIRGRGNGYTF.

The rearrangement uses TRBV30 and TRBJ2-1, with 7 bases lining up with TRBD1. The CDR3 length is 11 residues. The germline gives CDR1 GTSNPN, CDR2 SVGIG (reference sequence). J was trimmed by 10 bases and V by 7 bases; bases with no gene match: 7. This chain's CDR3 is CAYSLGGEQFF. The CDR3 DNA reads as TGTGCCTACAGCTTAGGGGGCGAGCAGTTCTTC.

V is TRBV13 and J is TRBJ1-2, with D unclear. CDR1 is PRHDT and CDR2 is FYEKMQ in the germline V gene (reference sequence). V dropped 1 base and J dropped 1 base, with 13 bases sitting between them. CDR3 length: 16 residues. This CDR3 reads CASSLAGSGFNYGYTF. CDR3 bases: TGTGCCAGCAGCTTAGCGGGGTCGGGGTTTAACTATGGCTACACCTTC.

The chain combines TRBV30 with TRBJ1-2; D might be TRBD1 (5 bases). V lost 0 bases and J 8 bases, leaving 16 bases between the germline ends. Germline V lookup: CDR1 GTSNPN, CDR2 SVGIG (reference sequence). This CDR3 is 14 amino acids long. The CDR3 sequence is CAWSVKQAGEGYTF. The CDR3 bases are TGTGCCTGGAGTGTAAAACAGGCCGGTGAGGGCTACACCTTC.

The chain uses TRBV4-3 and TRBJ1-6; D unclear. Trimming shortened V by 4 bases and J by 10 bases, and 11 bases separated the two germline ends. CDR1 is LGHNA and CDR2 is YSLEER in the germline V gene. The CDR3 sequence is 13 residues long. CDR3 residues: CASSREQMSPLHF. As DNA, the CDR3 is TGCGCCAGCAGCCGAGAACAGATGTCACCCCTCCACTTT.

The chain employs TRBV18 and TRBJ1-3; TRBD1 agrees at 7 bases. CDR3 length: 17 amino acids. V lost 1 base to trimming and J lost 2 bases; unmatched junction nucleotides: 8. Looked up from germline, CDR1 is KGHSH and CDR2 is LQKENI. CDR3 sequence reads: CASSPLRGGLAGNTIYF. DNA of the CDR3: TGTGCCAGCTCACCACTCAGAGGGGGCTTAGCTGGAAACACCATATATTTT.

This clone was observed a single time. The chain carries TRBV3-1 (or the pseudogene TRBV3-2) and TRBJ2-3; possible D gene TRBD2, 5 bases. V dropped 4 bases and J dropped 9 bases, with 26 bases sitting between them. This CDR3 is 17 amino acids long. Germline V CDR1 and CDR2: LGHDT, YNNKEL (reference sequence). CDR3 sequence (DNA): TGTGCCAGCAGCCCTCCTCGGGGATCCCATGACCCATTAACGCAGTATTTT. It yields the protein CASSPPRGSHDPLTQYF.

This clone was counted once. The chain uses TRBV5-3 and TRBJ1-5, with TRBD1 identical over 8 bases. TRBV5-3 belongs to the ORF category, with a function that is uncertain. The V segment lost 4 bases and the J segment 8 bases; nucleotides outside the gene matches: 8. The CDR3 is made up of 14 amino acids. Here the CDR3 reads CARSLRDRLEPQHF. The DNA of the CDR3 is TGTGCCAGAAGCCTACGGGACAGGTTGGAGCCCCAGCATTTT.

The chain has TRBV19 and TRBJ2-5; D may be TRBD1 (6 bases). V lost 5 bases and J lost 2, with 6 bases in between. The CDR3 extends over 12 amino acids. Germline lookup yields CDR1 LNHDA and CDR2 SQIVND (reference sequence). The CDR3 DNA reads TGTGCCAGTAGTGGGACACAAGAGACCCAGTACTTC. Residues: CASSGTQETQYF.

The chain uses TRBV30 and TRBJ1-5, with D tentatively TRBD1 (5 bases). The V end lost 1 base, the J end lost 5 bases, and 15 bases lay between the germline ends. The CDR3 has 15 residues. Looked up from germline, CDR1 is GTSNPN and CDR2 is SVGIG (reference sequence). CDR3 region: CAWSAPGTADQPQHF. Here the CDR3 DNA reads TGTGCCTGGAGTGCCCCCGGGACTGCAGATCAGCCCCAGCATTTT. Combining the CDR3 with reference TRBV30 and TRBJ1-5 gives the whole variable domain SQTIHQWPATLVQPVGSPLSLECTVEGTSNPNLYWYRQAAGRGLQLLFYSVGIGQISSEVPQNLSASRPQDRQFILSSKKLLLSDSGFYLCAWSAPGTADQPQHFGDGTRLSIL.

This clone was seen only once. The chain is built from TRBV7-2 and TRBJ2-7, with a possible D match to TRBD1 (6 bases). The CDR3 sequence is 14 residues long. Trimming took off 5 bases at V and 2 bases at J, with 13 bases between the two ends. Germline V gene sequence: CDR1 SGHTA, CDR2 FQGNSA. The CDR3 DNA reads as TGTGCCAGCAGCGACCGGGACACCACCTACGAGCAGTACTTC. Protein sequence: CASSDRDTTYEQYF. Filled out from reference TRBV7-2 and TRBJ2-7, the complete variable domain reads GAGVSQSPSNKVTEKGKDVELRCDPISGHTALYWYRQSLGQGLEFLIYFQGNSAPDKSGLPSDRFSAERTGGSVSTLTIQRTQQEDSAVYLCASSDRDTTYEQYFGPGTRLTVT.

V is TRBV27 and J is TRBJ2-7, with 10 bases matching TRBD2. In germline, CDR1 is MNHEY, CDR2 SMNVEV (reference sequence). The CDR3 length is 14 residues. Trimming took 5 bases from V and 2 from J; bases not matched to a gene: 3. The CDR3 protein is CASSQGLATYEQYF. CDR3 DNA: TGTGCCAGCAGTCAGGGACTAGCGACCTACGAGCAGTACTTC.

The V and J genes are TRBV18 and TRBJ2-5; tentatively, D is TRBD2 (6 bases). The V end lost 0 bases, the J end lost 3 bases, and 11 bases lay between the germline ends. Per the germline V gene, CDR1 is KGHSH and CDR2 is LQKENI. CDR3 length: 15 residues. DNA for the CDR3: TGTGCCAGCTCACCACCGGGGAGGAGAAAAGAGACCCAGTACTTC. This translates into CASSPPGRRKETQYF. Together with reference TRBV18 and TRBJ2-5, the CDR3 gives the full variable domain: NAGVMQNPRHLVRRRGQEARLRCSPMKGHSHVYWYRQLPEEGLKFMVYLQKENIIDESGMPKERFSAEFPKEGPSILRIQQVVRGDSAAYFCASSPPGRRKETQYFGPGTRLLVL.

This clone was recorded only once. The chain carries TRBV15 and TRBJ1-4, with 11 bases matching TRBD1. With 5 bases clipped from V and 8 bases from J, the junction kept 13 bases outside the gene matches. CDR1 and CDR2 from the germline V gene are LNHNV and YYDKDF (reference sequence). The CDR3 extends over 17 amino acids. The CDR3 coding sequence is TGTGCCACCAGCTGGGGCCCGGCGGACAGGGGGCTGGAAAAACTGTTTTTT. It codes for CATSWGPADRGLEKLFF.

The rearrangement joins TRBV28 to TRBJ2-1; TRBD2 aligns across 7 bases. Germline CDR1 MDHEN, CDR2 SYDVKM. V was pared by 3 bases and J by 4 bases, with 6 bases of the junction left unmatched. This CDR3 comprises 15 residues. The CDR3 reads CASSFQGLQYNEQFF. The CDR3 coding sequence is TGTGCCAGCAGTTTTCAGGGACTACAGTACAATGAGCAGTTCTTC.

The chain combines TRBV5-1 with TRBJ1-1; 7 nucleotides agree with TRBD1. Germline lookup yields CDR1 SGHRS and CDR2 YFSETQ. The CDR3 is 14 amino acids. Trimming cost V 4 bases and J 6 bases; bases outside gene matches: 9. This CDR3 reads CASSPLPGQPEAFF. The CDR3 nucleotides read TGCGCCAGCAGCCCTCTCCCGGGACAGCCTGAAGCTTTCTTT.